The present T cell receptor (beta chain) was sequenced within a study of cytomegalovirus exposure and HLA in healthy donors. The V segment lost 4 bases and the J segment 11 bases; nucleotides outside the gene matches: 16. CDR1 is SGHRS, CDR2 YFSETQ, per germline. The CDR3 spans 15 residues. The data were produced by immunoSEQ multiplex PCR, yet TCRdb's version contains in-frame clones alone and is incomplete. Seen here are about 180,000 clones, 85% observed once, and the top ten hold 15% to 20%. Concerning this clone itself: The target antigen is unknown.

Study-level points and caveats: In vitro work confirmed that a few CMV-associated chains recognize CMV antigens. Cytomegalovirus status was reportedly diagnosed by the classifier with high specificity and sensitivity.

The chain employs TRBV5-1 and TRBJ1-2, with 8 bases fitting TRBD1. Specimen: PBMCs. The sequence was collected from a man aged 18 to 29 in good health and CMV-seropositive. DNA of the CDR3: TGCGCCAGCAGCCCTTCGACAGGGGAAGTTGAAAGATACACCTTC. Amino acid sequence: CASSPSTGEVERYTF.